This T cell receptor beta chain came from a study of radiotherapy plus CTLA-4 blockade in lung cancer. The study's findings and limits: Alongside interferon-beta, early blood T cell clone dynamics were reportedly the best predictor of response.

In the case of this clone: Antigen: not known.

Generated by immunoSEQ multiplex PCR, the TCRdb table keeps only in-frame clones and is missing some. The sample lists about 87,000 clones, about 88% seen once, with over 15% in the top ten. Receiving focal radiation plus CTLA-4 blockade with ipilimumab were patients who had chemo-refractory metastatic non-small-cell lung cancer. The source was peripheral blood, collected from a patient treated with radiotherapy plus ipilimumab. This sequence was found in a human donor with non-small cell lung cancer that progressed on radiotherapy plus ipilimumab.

CDR3 protein: CASSQDHGANVLTF. The CDR3, as DNA: TGCGCCAGCAGCCAAGATCACGGGGCCAACGTCCTGACTTTC. V and J are TRBV4-1 and TRBJ2-6; unclear D gene. The CDR3 runs 14 residues. V dropped 0 bases and J dropped 4 bases, with 4 bases sitting between them. Germline V gives CDR1 MGHRA, CDR2 YSYEKL.